The T cell receptor beta chain under discussion was sequenced for a study of blood T cells in healthy people across ages. Each sample yielded at least 6 million isolated PBMCs. The germline gives CDR1 KGHSH, CDR2 LQKENI. Between the trimmed V and J ends, which lost 5 bases and 2 bases, there was a span of 12 bases. The CDR3 has 14 amino acids. Primers used in a second PCR of roughly 6 to 12 cycles were a sample-barcoded 5' primer and a J-beta primer mix. A template-switch adaptor that had 12 random nucleotides put a tag on each cDNA molecule. Every sample returned 2.5 million or more CDR3-containing paired-end reads. TCRdb reanalysed the 5' RACE reads using MiXCR and keeps one entry per CDR3 protein. The table has 550,000 to 800,000 distinct CDR3 sequences, 32% seen once; the top ten hold approximately 15%. This clonotype was counted at least ten times.

V gene TRBV18 combines with J gene TRBJ1-2; possible D gene TRBD1, 5 bases. This TCR was recovered from an elderly woman in good health. The specimen was blood. CDR3 sequence reads: CASSTSGINYGYTF. For the CDR3, the DNA is TGTGCCAGCTCAACCTCAGGGATCAACTATGGCTACACCTTC.